The T cell receptor beta chain under discussion was sequenced for a study of CD8 T cells in ankylosing spondylitis. The study, taken as a whole, reports: A motif in TCR beta, a set of under 10 highly homologous variants, appeared characteristic of ankylosing spondylitis blood. CD8+ disease-linked clones were present at relatively low frequencies in blood.

TCR beta libraries were made by quantitative 5'-RACE with molecular barcodes. TCRdb called the 5' RACE reads again in MiXCR, with one record for every CDR3 protein. The sample consists of approximately 140,000 distinct CDR3 sequences, under 55% of them appearing once. The CDR3 loop spans 17 amino acids. With respect to this clonotype: Its antigen is unknown. At one end the junction does not follow the germline gene, possibly because of a read error.

The V call is TRBV12-3 or TRBV12-4, the J call TRBJ1-1; D not certain. The clonotype comes from a male donor with ankylosing spondylitis. Material: synovial fluid, either unsorted or a sorted T cell fraction (not recorded which). For the CDR3, the DNA is TGTACCAGCAGCCACCCAACTTCTGATTATGAGAACACTGAAGCTTTCTTT. This gives the protein CTSSHPTSDYENTEAFF.